This T cell receptor (beta chain) was identified in a study of T-cell memory formation after mild COVID-19. It was 5'RACE with constant-segment primers that produced the TCR alpha and TCR beta cDNA libraries, which carried sample barcodes and UMIs. Each CDR3 protein is one row after TCRdb ran MiXCR on the 5' RACE reads. The repertoire includes fewer than 500,000 distinct CDR3 sequences, roughly 25% of them detected once, and around an eighth sits in the top ten. The length of the CDR3 is 14 residues. Losses at the gene ends were 5 bases for V and 2 bases for J; bases not matched to a gene: 9. CDR1 is SQVTM, CDR2 ANQGSEA, per germline. This clonotype turned up a few times. Its antigen is unidentified. The study's findings and limits: Contracting clones, day 15 to 85, had balanced CD4/CD8, and later expanders favored CD4+.

The receptor's source is an adult woman who had mild COVID-19 (a few samples of this study predate the infection). Cell type and time point are not known. The sequenced sample was PBMCs or a T cell subset sorted from them (not recorded which). This rearrangement joins TRBV29-1 to TRBJ2-7; 7 positions agree with TRBD1. The CDR3 spells CSVYTDRTAYEQYF. The CDR3 coding sequence is TGCAGCGTTTATACGGACAGGACAGCCTACGAGCAGTACTTC.